The rows below give T cell receptor beta chains drawn from one sample of a study of blood T cell repertoires in COVID-19. Clones were read by immunoSEQ multiplex PCR, and TCRdb kept only the in-frame ones, dropping some. The table records roughly 250,000 clones, about 91% of them present only once. Sequencing input: PBMCs or T cells enriched from blood (not recorded which). These receptors came from a woman aged 40 to 50 with acute COVID-19. Each CDR3 is given with its conserved first and last residue. D genes are given only for firm matches. Expanded clones are given a class, and other clones once, few, many or no size at all.

J gene | V gene | D gene | clone size | CDR3 protein | CDR3 DNA
TRBJ2-4 | TRBV19 | - | - | CASSLQDRNIQYF | TGTGCCAGTAGCTTGCAGGACAGAAACATTCAGTACTTC
TRBJ2-7 | TRBV5-1 | TRBD2 | - | CASSLRGSGMTHEQYF | TGCGCCAGCAGCCTCCGCGGTAGCGGGATGACCCACGAGCAGTACTTC
TRBJ1-1 | TRBV9 | - | - | CASSVGGDTEAFF | TGTGCCAGCAGCGTTGGAGGGGACACTGAAGCTTTCTTT
TRBJ1-3 | TRBV12-3/TRBV12-4 | - | - | CASSPLSGNTIYF | TGTGCCAGCAGTCCCCTCTCTGGAAACACCATATATTTT
TRBJ1-2 | TRBV7-2 | TRBD1 | - | CASSWTSGQAGTF | TGTGCCAGCAGCTGGACTTCGGGACAGGCGGGCACCTTC
TRBJ1-2 | TRBV10-3 | - | - | CAISESSGVNGYTF | TGTGCCATCAGTGAGTCGTCAGGGGTAAATGGCTACACCTTC
TRBJ2-3 | TRBV6-2/TRBV6-3 | - | - | CASSYSLRGTDTQYF | TGTGCCAGCAGTTACTCTTTGAGAGGCACAGATACGCAGTATTTT
TRBJ1-1 | TRBV13 | - | - | CASSATGEAFF | TGTGCCAGCAGCGCAACAGGGGAAGCTTTCTTT
TRBJ2-3 | TRBV7-2 | - | - | CASSLVIRRADTQYF | TGTGCCAGCAGCTTAGTAATTAGGAGGGCAGATACGCAGTATTTT
TRBJ2-3 | TRBV11-3 | TRBD1 | - | CASSPNTGGKYF | TGTGCCAGCAGTCCAAACACAGGGGGCAAGTATTTT
TRBJ1-2 | TRBV24-1 | TRBD1 | - | CATSGQGAGGYTF | TGTGCCACCAGCGGACAGGGGGCGGGTGGCTACACCTTC
TRBJ2-1 | TRBV5-4 | TRBD1 | few | CASSSRGLWNEQFF | TGTGCCAGCAGCTCCAGGGGGCTTTGGAATGAGCAGTTCTTC
TRBJ2-2 | TRBV7-9 | - | - | CASSLGQGLDTGELFF | TGTGCCAGCAGCTTAGGGCAGGGATTAGACACCGGGGAGCTGTTTTTT
TRBJ1-6 | TRBV10-3 | - | - | CAAKTENNNSPLHF | TGTGCCGCCAAGACAGAGAATAATAATTCACCCCTCCACTTT
TRBJ2-1 | TRBV30 | TRBD2 | - | CAWTTGREVYLYNEQFF | TGTGCCTGGACAACGGGGCGGGAGGTCTATCTATACAATGAGCAGTTCTTC
TRBJ2-1 | TRBV11-3 | - | - | CASSPNNEQFF | TGTGCCAGCAGTCCCAACAATGAGCAGTTCTTC
TRBJ1-5 | TRBV2 | TRBD1 | - | CASKKSRGHEHF | TGTGCCAGCAAGAAATCGAGGGGGCATGAGCATTTT
TRBJ1-4 | TRBV3-1/TRBV3-2 | TRBD1 | - | CASSRQTGRNEKLFF | TGTGCCAGCAGCCGCCAGACAGGGAGAAATGAAAAACTGTTTTTT
TRBJ1-2 | TRBV7-2 | - | - | CASSKIREYGYTF | TGTGCCAGCAGCAAAATACGGGAGTATGGCTACACCTTC
TRBJ1-6 | TRBV11-2 | - | - | CASSKGTYNSPLHF | TGTGCCAGCAGCAAGGGGACCTATAATTCACCCCTCCACTTT
TRBJ1-1 | TRBV7-2 | TRBD1 | - | CASSFGQGGWVNTEAFF | TGTGCCAGCAGCTTTGGACAGGGAGGTTGGGTGAACACTGAAGCTTTCTTT
TRBJ1-2 | TRBV12-3/TRBV12-4 | - | - | CASSFIGEHGYTF | TGTGCCAGCAGTTTCATAGGGGAACATGGCTACACCTTC
TRBJ1-1 | TRBV12-3/TRBV12-4 | TRBD1 | - | CASSDRVGTEAFF | TGTGCCAGCAGTGACAGGGTAGGAACTGAAGCTTTCTTT
TRBJ1-4 | TRBV11-2 | - | - | CASSFQGIANEKLFF | TGTGCCAGCAGCTTTCAGGGAATTGCTAATGAAAAACTGTTTTTT
TRBJ1-1 | TRBV5-1 | - | - | CASSSGQTTEAFF | TGCGCCAGCAGCTCCGGACAGACCACTGAAGCTTTCTTT
TRBJ1-2 | TRBV21-1 | - | - | CAVLAQGELPYGYTF | TGTGCCGTCCTGGCCCAGGGCGAATTACCCTATGGCTACACCTTC
TRBJ2-2 | TRBV5-1 | - | - | CASSAVGSGELFF | TGCGCCAGCAGCGCGGTCGGGTCCGGGGAGCTGTTTTTT
TRBJ2-1 | TRBV9 | - | - | CASSVVSSYNEQFF | TGTGCCAGCAGCGTAGTTAGTAGCTACAATGAGCAGTTCTTC
TRBJ2-7 | TRBV19 | TRBD2 | - | CASSGGSSGREAEQYF | TGTGCCAGTAGTGGCGGTTCTAGCGGGAGAGAGGCCGAGCAGTACTTC
TRBJ2-1 | TRBV28 | TRBD1 | - | CASSLIPQGAKNEQFF | TGTGCCAGCAGTTTGATCCCCCAGGGGGCGAAAAATGAGCAGTTCTTC
TRBJ2-5 | TRBV29-1 | TRBD1 | - | CSVGYRGRRETQYF | TGCAGCGTCGGATACAGGGGGCGCAGGGAGACCCAGTACTTC
TRBJ2-1 | TRBV6-5 | TRBD2 | - | CASTRTSSYNEQFF | TGTGCCAGCACGAGGACTAGCTCCTACAATGAGCAGTTCTTC
TRBJ2-5 | TRBV19 | - | - | CASSELWDPRSGETQYF | TGTGCCAGTAGTGAATTATGGGACCCCCGGAGCGGGGAGACCCAGTACTTC
TRBJ2-7 | TRBV10-3 | - | - | CAISGKSGTSYEQYF | TGTGCCATCAGTGGAAAAAGCGGAACCTCCTACGAGCAGTACTTC
TRBJ1-2 | TRBV28 | TRBD1 | - | CASSPTGEGGYGYTF | TGTGCCAGCAGTCCCACAGGGGAAGGGGGCTATGGCTACACCTTC
TRBJ1-5 | TRBV18 | TRBD1 | once | CASSPPGQGARQPQHF | TGTGCCAGCTCACCACCGGGACAGGGGGCAAGACAGCCCCAGCATTTT
TRBJ2-7 | TRBV18 | - | - | CASSREPGYEQYF | TGTGCCAGCTCGCGCGAGCCCGGTTACGAGCAGTACTTC
TRBJ2-7 | TRBV7-3 | TRBD2 | - | CASSLMASGYEQYF | TGTGCCAGCAGCTTAATGGCTAGCGGCTACGAGCAGTACTTC
TRBJ2-3 | TRBV24-1 | TRBD2 | - | CATSDPGLAGGLDTQYF | TGTGCCACCAGTGACCCCGGACTAGCGGGAGGGTTGGATACGCAGTATTTT
TRBJ1-5 | TRBV10-2 | - | - | CASSRDTGFSNQPQHF | TGCGCCAGCAGCCGCGATACAGGTTTTAGCAATCAGCCCCAGCATTTT
TRBJ2-5 | TRBV11-3 | - | - | CASSKTRGRIQETQYF | TGTGCCAGCAGCAAAACCAGGGGGAGGATCCAAGAGACCCAGTACTTC
TRBJ2-1 | TRBV30 | TRBD2 | few | CAWSAPQRESGEQFF | TGTGCCTGGAGCGCCCCACAGCGGGAGAGCGGTGAGCAGTTCTTC
TRBJ1-2 | TRBV7-2 | - | - | CASSHSGLGYTF | TGTGCCAGCAGCCATTCAGGGCTGGGCTACACCTTC
TRBJ2-7 | TRBV20-1 | TRBD1 | - | CSARDRGEQYF | TGCAGTGCCCGGGACAGGGGAGAGCAGTACTTC
TRBJ2-3 | TRBV19 | TRBD1 | - | CASSWTGSTDTQYF | TGTGCCAGTAGCTGGACAGGAAGCACAGATACGCAGTATTTT
TRBJ2-3 | TRBV5-1 | - | - | CASSFEAGTDTQYF | TGCGCCAGCAGCTTCGAAGCGGGCACAGATACGCAGTATTTT
TRBJ1-3 | TRBV4-3 | TRBD1 | - | CASSLDRAAGNTIYF | TGCGCCAGCAGCCTGGACAGGGCCGCTGGAAACACCATATATTTT
TRBJ2-3 | TRBV7-2 | TRBD2 | - | CASSPRLAGETDTQYF | TGTGCCAGCAGCCCCAGACTAGCGGGTGAGACAGATACGCAGTATTTT
TRBJ2-3 | TRBV1 | - | few | CTSSQDELAGHTDTQYF | TGCACCAGCAGCCAAGATGAGCTAGCGGGTCACACAGATACGCAGTATTTT
TRBJ2-3 | TRBV6-1 | TRBD2 | - | CASSGARAGVRYTQYF | TGTGCCAGCAGTGGGGCTCGAGCGGGAGTTCGGTATACGCAGTATTTT
TRBJ1-6 | TRBV7-8 | - | - | CASSRRVGNSPLHF | TGTGCCAGCAGCCGGCGGGTGGGTAATTCACCCCTCCACTTT
TRBJ1-3 | TRBV3-1/TRBV3-2 | - | - | CASSPTRVGEGGTIYF | TGTGCCAGCAGCCCAACCCGAGTGGGGGAAGGGGGCACCATATATTTT
TRBJ1-1 | TRBV29-1 | - | - | CSVDASFRVNEAFF | TGCAGCGTTGACGCCTCATTCCGGGTCAACGAAGCTTTCTTT
TRBJ1-5 | TRBV5-6 | - | - | CASSLYTGSNQPQHF | TGTGCCAGCAGCTTGTATACAGGCAGCAATCAGCCCCAGCATTTT
TRBJ2-1 | TRBV7-7 | - | - | CASSTGRANEQFF | TGTGCTAGCAGTACAGGGCGGGCCAATGAGCAGTTCTTC